This T cell receptor beta chain was documented in a study of response to subunit inactivated influenza vaccine (dated by TCRdb to 2016 to 2019). Describing the broader study: Deep quantitative profiling of the T cell receptor repertoire was used in the study to follow responses to a trivalent subunit inactivated influenza vaccine. On the study overall, not on this receptor specifically: The authors proposed that each seasonal influenza vaccination may bring in only a limited number of new T cells.

Receptor libraries were prepared by RT-PCR. The reads were generated on an Illumina HiSeq 2500. TCRdb passed the public sequencing reads through fastp at Q25 and MiXCR, retaining productive beta sequences. Here each entry gathers all rows of one CDR3 protein and keeps the most common genes and DNA. This sample holds about 580,000 distinct CDR3 sequences; around 15% were observed only once. 11% of the sample lies in the top ten. This clonotype showed up just a few times. Its target antigen remains unknown. Within one base of it there is no much larger clone, and no base qualities were kept. Trimming removed 2 bases from V and 4 bases from J; the gene matches leave 13 bases unexplained. The CDR3 sequence holds 17 residues, the cysteine and phenylalanine included. Of all the DNA, just the CDR3 is kept, 51 bases in frame from base 1. Via the germline V gene, CDR1 is SGHDT and CDR2 YYEEEE.

This sequence was found in a man in his forties or fifties who received an inactivated influenza vaccine. Donor details come from another sample of the same person, matched by shared clones. Sequencing was performed on PBMCs from blood, taken roughly 12 days after vaccination. The chain was built from TRBV5-6 and TRBJ2-7; the central 9 bases match TRBD2. The CDR3 region: CASSFSVAGVLEYEQYF. The DNA reads as follows: TGTGCCAGCAGCTTTTCAGTAGCGGGAGTCCTCGAATACGAGCAGTACTTC.